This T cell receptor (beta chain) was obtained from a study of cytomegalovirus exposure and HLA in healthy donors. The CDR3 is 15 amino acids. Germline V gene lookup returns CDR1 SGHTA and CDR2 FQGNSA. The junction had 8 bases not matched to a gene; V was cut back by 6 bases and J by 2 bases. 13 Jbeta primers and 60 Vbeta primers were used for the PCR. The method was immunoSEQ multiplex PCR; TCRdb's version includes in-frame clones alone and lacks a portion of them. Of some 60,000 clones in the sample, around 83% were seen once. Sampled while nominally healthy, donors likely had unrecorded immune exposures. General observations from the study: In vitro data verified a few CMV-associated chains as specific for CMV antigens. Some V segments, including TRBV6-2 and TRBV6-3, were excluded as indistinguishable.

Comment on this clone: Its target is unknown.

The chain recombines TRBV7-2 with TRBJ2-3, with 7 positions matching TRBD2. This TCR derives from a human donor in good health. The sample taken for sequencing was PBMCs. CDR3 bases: TGTGCCAGCAGTGCTCGAGCGGGGTACACAGATACGCAGTATTTT. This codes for CASSARAGYTDTQYF.